The present T cell receptor (beta chain) was sequenced within a study of Ad26.COV2.S vaccination and SARS-CoV-2 variants. J was trimmed by 3 bases and V by 6 bases; bases with no gene match: 3. This CDR3 comprises 14 residues. The germline gives CDR1 MDHEN, CDR2 SYDVKM. Treatment of the sample: about 20 received Ad26.COV2.S at low or high dose, single or two shots; about 5 received placebo; per-sample allocation not given. On day 63 after the first injection, vaccine and placebo recipients gave samples. Using immunoSEQ multiplex PCR, the repertoire was profiled, and TCRdb retains in-frame clones only, with some absent. The sample holds roughly 460,000 clones, about 89% seen once.

The chain has TRBV28 and TRBJ2-3; TRBD1 matches at 10 bases. The receptor comes from a person between 18 and 60 years old who received the Ad26.COV2.S COVID-19 vaccine or a placebo. The source material was peripheral blood, sampled in a trial of Ad26.COV2.S vaccine versus placebo. CDR3 amino acids: CASRGQGKTDTQYF. CDR3 sequence (DNA): TGTGCCAGCAGGGGACAGGGGAAGACAGATACGCAGTATTTT. Full variable domain (remainder filled in from reference TRBV28 and TRBJ2-3): DVKVTQSSRYLVKRTGEKVFLECVQDMDHENMFWYRQDPGLGLRLIYFSYDVKMKEKGDIPEGYSVSREKKERFSLILESASTNQTSMYLCASRGQGKTDTQYFGPGTRLTVL.